A selection of T cell receptor beta chains follows, all from one sample in a study of T-cell reconstitution after alpha-beta-depleted transplantation in children. Using its own MiXCR run on the PCR reads, TCRdb lists one record per CDR3 protein. The sample holds around 530,000 distinct CDR3 sequences; less than 35% are singletons and the top ten take 2% to 3%. Source: PBMCs from the stem cell graft donor, taken from the stem cell graft. Receptor source: a human donor who donated a stem cell graft to a child with aplastic anemia. Each CDR3 is given without its conserved first and last residue.

j_gene: TRBJ1-1
v_gene: TRBV15
CDR3aa: ATSMGAEAF

j_gene: TRBJ1-1
v_gene: TRBV7-9
CDR3aa: ASSQTGGFGEAF

j_gene: TRBJ2-1
v_gene: TRBV4-3
CDR3aa: ASSQDRRLAGNEQF

j_gene: TRBJ1-2
v_gene: TRBV5-1
CDR3aa: ASSLSQDGGGYT

j_gene: TRBJ2-3
v_gene: TRBV5-1
CDR3aa: ASSPGLAGNRDTQY

j_gene: TRBJ2-5
v_gene: TRBV5-1
CDR3aa: ASKEGQAETQY

j_gene: TRBJ1-1
v_gene: TRBV4-2
CDR3aa: ASSQYQGNTEAF

j_gene: TRBJ2-1
v_gene: TRBV9
CDR3aa: ASSVLPTFEQF

j_gene: TRBJ2-2
v_gene: TRBV20-1
CDR3aa: SARDTGTGELF

j_gene: TRBJ2-5
v_gene: TRBV12-3/TRBV12-4
CDR3aa: ASSEDRGSFETQY

j_gene: TRBJ2-1
v_gene: TRBV3-1
CDR3aa: ASSQRTSGIYNEQF

j_gene: TRBJ2-4
v_gene: TRBV7-2
CDR3aa: ASRGQNIQY

j_gene: TRBJ1-3
v_gene: TRBV19
CDR3aa: ASSIDRFSNSGNTIY

j_gene: TRBJ2-1
v_gene: TRBV12-3/TRBV12-4
CDR3aa: ASTLLPPNEQF

j_gene: TRBJ2-1
v_gene: TRBV12-3/TRBV12-4
CDR3aa: ASSFFSSYNEQF

j_gene: TRBJ2-5
v_gene: TRBV24-1
CDR3aa: ATSALGQGKETQY

j_gene: TRBJ2-3
v_gene: TRBV6-4
CDR3aa: ASSDGGAGDTDTQY

j_gene: TRBJ2-2
v_gene: TRBV12-5
CDR3aa: ASGPGLPGELF

j_gene: TRBJ2-1
v_gene: TRBV18
CDR3aa: ASSPQTDRVVTFEF